This T cell receptor (beta chain) was obtained from a study of T-cell reconstitution after alpha-beta-depleted transplantation in children. Points from the study as a whole: Some patients owed their high day-60 TCRbeta diversity to surviving recipient T cells and thymic progenitors. About two months after transplant, alpha-beta T cells reportedly came from several hundred expanded graft clones.

Unique molecular identifiers were incorporated into the prepared TCRbeta library. TCRdb called the PCR reads again in MiXCR, with one record for every CDR3 protein. The table lists about 440,000 distinct CDR3 sequences, around two fifths of them singletons. A remark on this clonotype: The antigen remains undetermined.

Germline V gene data show CDR1 as MGHRA and CDR2 as YSYEKL. Trimming took 5 bases from V and 0 from J, leaving 11 bases between them. The CDR3 totals 15 residues. This chain joins TRBV4-1 and TRBJ2-1; no clear D. Source: PBMCs, taken before TCRalphabeta/CD19-depleted stem cell transplant. The TCR sequence derives from a girl under 10 years old with aplastic anemia, due to receive a stem cell transplant. The CDR3 spells CASSALATSYNEQFF. CDR3 DNA sequence: TGCGCCAGCAGCGCCCTGGCAACCTCCTACAATGAGCAGTTCTTC.